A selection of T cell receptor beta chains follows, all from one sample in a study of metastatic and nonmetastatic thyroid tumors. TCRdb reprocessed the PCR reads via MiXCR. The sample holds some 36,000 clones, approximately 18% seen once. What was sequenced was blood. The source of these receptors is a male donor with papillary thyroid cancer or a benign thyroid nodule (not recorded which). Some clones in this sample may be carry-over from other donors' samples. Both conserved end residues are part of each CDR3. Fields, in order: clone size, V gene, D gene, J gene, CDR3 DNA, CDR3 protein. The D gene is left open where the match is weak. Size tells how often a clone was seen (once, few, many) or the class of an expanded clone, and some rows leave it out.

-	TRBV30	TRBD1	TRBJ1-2	TGTGCCTGGTCTTCCGGGACAGGGGGTAACTATGGCTACACCTTC	CAWSSGTGGNYGYTF
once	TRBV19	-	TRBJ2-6	TGTGCCAGTAGTTCTCGCTTGGCGGCTGGGGCCAACGTCCTGACTTTC	CASSSRLAAGANVLTF
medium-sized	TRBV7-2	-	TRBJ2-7	TGTGCCAGCAGCTTAGCGGCGGGACCGTCCTACGAGCAGTACTTC	CASSLAAGPSYEQYF
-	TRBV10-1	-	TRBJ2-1	TGCGCCAGCAGCCAAGAGGTAGGGGGGGCAAATGAGCAGTTCTTC	CASSQEVGGANEQFF
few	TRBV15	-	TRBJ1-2	TGTGCCACCAGCAGAGAAGAAAACTATGGCTACACCTTC	CATSREENYGYTF
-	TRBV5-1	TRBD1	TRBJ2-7	TGCGCCAGCAGCTTGGCCGTGACAGGGACCTACGAGCAGTACTTT	CASSLAVTGTYEQYF
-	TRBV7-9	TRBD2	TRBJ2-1	TGTGCCAGCATCTTGGCGGGAGAGGTAGGGGAGCAGTTCTTC	CASILAGEVGEQFF
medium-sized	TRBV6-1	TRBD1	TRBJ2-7	TGTGCCAGCAGGGATCCGACAGGGGGCTTGAAAGAGCAGTACTTC	CASRDPTGGLKEQYF
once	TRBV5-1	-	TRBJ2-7	TGCGCCAGCAGCTTGGTTGGGGTCTTTGTGTACGAGCAGTACTTC	CASSLVGVFVYEQYF
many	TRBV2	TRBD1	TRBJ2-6	TGTGCCAGCAGTGAATGGTGGGACAGGGGCCTAGCTGGGGCCAACGTCCTGACTTTC	CASSEWWDRGLAGANVLTF
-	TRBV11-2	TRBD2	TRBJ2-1	TGTGCCAGCAGCTCATGTGGCGGGGGGGGCTACAATGAGCAGTTCTTC	CASSSCGGGGYNEQFF
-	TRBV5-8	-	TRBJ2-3	TGTGCCAGCAGCTTGTGGGGGGCTAGCACAGATACGCAGTATTTT	CASSLWGASTDTQYF
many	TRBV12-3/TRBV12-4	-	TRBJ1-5	TGTGCCAGCAGTTTAGATTTAGTATCGACAGAAAATCAGCCCCAGCATTTT	CASSLDLVSTENQPQHF
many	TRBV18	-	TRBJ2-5	TGTGCCAGCTCACCACCGGTAAGGACCCAATGGCCCCAAGAGACCCAGTACTTC	CASSPPVRTQWPQETQYF
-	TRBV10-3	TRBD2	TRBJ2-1	TGCGCCATCGGTGAGGTAGCGGGGGAGAACAATGAGCAGTTCTTC	CAIGEVAGENNEQFF
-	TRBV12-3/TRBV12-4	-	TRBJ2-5	TGTGCCAGCAGTTCCGGCATAGCTGGTGGGGTTGGGACCCAGTACTTC	CASSSGIAGGVGTQYF
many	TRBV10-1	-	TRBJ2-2	TGCGCCAGCAGCACGGGACTCGGCACCGGGGAGCTGTTTTTT	CASSTGLGTGELFF
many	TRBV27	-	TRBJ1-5	TGTGCCAGCAGCCCTCAACACGGCAGCAATCAGCCCCAGCATTTT	CASSPQHGSNQPQHF
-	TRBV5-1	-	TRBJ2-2	TGCGCCAGCAGCTTGGCGACGGGGCGTAACACCGTTGAGCTGTTTTTT	CASSLATGRNTVELFF
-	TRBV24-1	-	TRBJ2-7	TGTGCCACCAGTGACGCCAGGAGGACTGGATACGAGCAGTACTTC	CATSDARRTGYEQYF
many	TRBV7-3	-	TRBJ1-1	TGTGCCAGCAGCCCGGGGAGGGTGAACACTGAAGCTTTCTTT	CASSPGRVNTEAFF
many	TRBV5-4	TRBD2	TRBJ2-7	TGTGCCAGCAGCTCCAGGTCGCCTAGCGGGGGGTTCTACGAGCAGTACTTC	CASSSRSPSGGFYEQYF
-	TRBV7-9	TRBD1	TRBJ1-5	TGTGCCAGCAGCTCGGACAGGAACAATCAGCCCCAGCATTTT	CASSSDRNNQPQHF
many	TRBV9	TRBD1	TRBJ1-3	TGTGCCAGCAGCGCAGGGGGAGGAGTTAGTCCCTCTGGAAACACCATATATTTT	CASSAGGGVSPSGNTIYF
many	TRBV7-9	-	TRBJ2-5	TGTGCCAGCAGCTTAGCGCAGCAGGCCCTCGGGGAGACCCAGTACTTC	CASSLAQQALGETQYF
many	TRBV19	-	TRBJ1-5	TGTGCCAGTAGTATGGGCCGTTATAGCAATCAGCCCCAGCATTTT	CASSMGRYSNQPQHF
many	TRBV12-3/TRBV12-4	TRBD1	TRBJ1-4	TGTGCCAGCAGTCCACGGACAGGGCCAAATGAAAAACTGTTTTTT	CASSPRTGPNEKLFF
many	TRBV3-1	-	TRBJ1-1	TGTGCCAGCAGCCAAGCGACAGACACTGAAGCTTTCTTT	CASSQATDTEAFF
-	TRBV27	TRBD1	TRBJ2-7	TGTGCCAGCGAGGGACAGGATAGCTCATACGAGCAGTACTTC	CASEGQDSSYEQYF
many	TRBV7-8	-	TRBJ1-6	TGTGCCAGCAGCTTAGCCTTACGGACGAATTCACCCCTCCACTTT	CASSLALRTNSPLHF
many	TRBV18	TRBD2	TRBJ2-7	TGTGCCAGCTCTCCTCCCGGGACTAGCGACGGGAGGGAGCAGTACTTC	CASSPPGTSDGREQYF
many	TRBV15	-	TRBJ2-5	TGTGCCACCAGCCGTTCCCCAGGGTCTGCGGAGACCCAGTACTTC	CATSRSPGSAETQYF
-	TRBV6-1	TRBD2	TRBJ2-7	TGTGCCAGCAGTGACCCAACTAGCGGGAGAGCCTACGATCAGTACTTC	CASSDPTSGRAYDQYF
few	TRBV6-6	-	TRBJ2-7	TGTGCCAGCAGTTACAGAAGGGGCGGACTATACGAGCAGTACTTC	CASSYRRGGLYEQYF
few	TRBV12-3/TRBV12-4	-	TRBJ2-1	TGTGCCAGCATCCTGAACCACGATGAGCAGTTCTTC	CASILNHDEQFF
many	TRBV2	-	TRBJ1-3	TGTGCCAGTTTACAGTGGAACTCTGGAAACACCATATATTTT	CASLQWNSGNTIYF